The clone carrying this T cell receptor (beta chain) was counted between two and nine times. What it binds is unknown. V was shortened by 0 bases and J by 6 bases, with 8 bases between the two germline ends. This CDR3 spans 14 amino acids. Germline V CDR1 and CDR2: LNHNV, YYDKDF (reference sequence). This record comes from a study of T-cell memory formation after mild COVID-19. Each CDR3 protein is one row after TCRdb ran MiXCR on the 5' RACE reads. Of about 140,000 distinct CDR3 sequences listed, about 14% are singletons. Regarding the study as a whole: Later expanders leaned toward CD4+, whereas clones contracting from day 15 to 85 were balanced CD4/CD8.

The sequence derives from an adult woman who had mild COVID-19 (a few samples of this study predate the infection). Cell type and time point are not known. The sample taken for sequencing was PBMCs or a T cell subset sorted from them (not recorded which). The chain employs TRBV15 and TRBJ2-2; D remains ambiguous. In nucleotides, the CDR3 is TGTGCCACCAGCAGAGATCTGGGTCCCGGGGAGCTGTTTTTT. This encodes CATSRDLGPGELFF.